Below, 15 T cell receptor beta chains from the same sample are listed, as sequenced in a study of beta chain features in type 1 diabetes. Regarding the study as a whole: In all four CD4+ subsets, TCRB CDR3 length was significantly, moderately reduced in type 1 diabetes.

Which antigens these TCRs recognize remains unknown. Expressed TCRB transcripts were sequenced, since all the RNA that had been isolated was reverse transcribed. Libraries were prepared by immunoSEQ multiplex PCR; TCRdb keeps only in-frame clonotypes and omits some of them. The sample carries about 660,000 clones, more than 12% recorded once. Sequenced sample: naive CD4+ T cells from blood. Source of these receptors: a man aged 18 to 30 with type 1 diabetes.

The chain carries TRBV7-9 and TRBJ1-4; D not resolved. The CDR3 has 15 residues. The germline V and J ends were trimmed by 3 bases and 0 bases, with 8 bases remaining between them. The germline CDR1 and CDR2 sequences are SEHNR and FQNEAQ (reference sequence). The CDR3 reads CASSFRSPTNEKLFF. The CDR3 coding sequence is TGTGCCAGCAGCTTCAGGAGTCCAACTAATGAAAAACTGTTTTTT. The full variable domain, completed using reference TRBV7-9 and TRBJ1-4, is DTGVSQNPRHKITKRGQNVTFRCDPISEHNRLYWYRQTLGQGPEFLTYFQNEAQLEKSRLLSDRFSAERPKGSFSTLEIQRTEQGDSAMYLCASSFRSPTNEKLFFGSGTQLSVL.

The genes are TRBV2 and TRBJ2-1; no clear D gene. Germline CDR1 and CDR2: SNHLY and FYNNEI. The CDR3 is 15 residues long. V dropped 4 bases and J dropped 0 bases, with 10 bases sitting between them. In nucleotides, the CDR3 is TGTGCCAGCAGTGGAAGGGCCCTCTCCTACAATGAGCAGTTCTTC. Protein product: CASSGRALSYNEQFF.

The rearrangement uses TRBV4-2 and TRBJ2-3; 11 nucleotides line up with TRBD1. Losses at the gene ends were 0 bases for V and 11 bases for J; bases not matched to a gene: 10. The germline V gene has CDR1 LGHNA and CDR2 YNFKEQ. CDR3 length equals 16 residues. The CDR3 region is CASSQELVGGTGGQYF. The DNA for the CDR3 is TGTGCCAGCAGCCAAGAGCTAGTAGGAGGGACAGGGGGGCAGTATTTT.

This chain uses TRBV2 with TRBJ1-4; D is uncertain. Germline V CDR1 and CDR2: SNHLY, FYNNEI. V gave up 2 bases and J gave up 5 bases, with 12 bases separating them. The CDR3 runs to 15 residues. This CDR3 is CASSEFGGRNEKLFF. The CDR3 bases are TGTGCCAGCAGTGAATTTGGAGGGAGGAATGAAAAACTGTTTTTT.

This rearrangement joins TRBV15 to TRBJ2-1; tentatively, D is TRBD1 or TRBD2 (6 bases each). Trimming removed 1 base at V and 6 bases at J, with 13 bases between. There are 15 residues in the CDR3. Looked up from germline, CDR1 is LNHNV and CDR2 is YYDKDF (reference sequence). CDR3 amino acids: CATSRASGAGNEQFF. For the CDR3, the DNA is TGTGCCACCAGCAGAGCATCGGGGGCGGGCAATGAGCAGTTCTTC.

This clone was seen more than once but under ten times. The V call is TRBV7-2, the J call TRBJ1-2, with a possible D match to TRBD1 (5 bases). Trimming shortened V by 5 bases and J by 4 bases, and 20 bases separated the two germline ends. Looked up from germline, CDR1 is SGHTA and CDR2 is FQGNSA. There are 16 residues in the CDR3. CDR3 bases: TGTGCCAGCAGCCAAAGCGAACCCAGGGTAATCTATGGCTACACCTTC. This translates into CASSQSEPRVIYGYTF.

There are a few counts of this clone. This chain joins TRBV6-5 and TRBJ2-7, with D possibly matching TRBD2 (6 bases). Germline V gene data show CDR1 as MNHEY and CDR2 as SVGAGI. This CDR3 spans 12 amino acids. V lost 4 bases and J lost 6, with 10 bases in between. CDR3 sequence: CASSSLAGEQYF. The CDR3 DNA reads as TGTGCCAGCAGTTCACTAGCCGGCGAGCAGTACTTC.

The chain has TRBV7-2 and TRBJ1-1, with D unclear. The CDR3 has 14 amino acids. The V end was cut by 7 bases, the J end by 8 bases, with 20 bases between. CDR1 SGHTA and CDR2 FQGNSA come from the germline V gene. Here the CDR3 DNA reads TGTGCCAGCACCCCTGGTTTAGGGCAGGCCGAAGCTTTCTTT. Translation: CASTPGLGQAEAFF. The whole variable domain, filled in from reference TRBV7-2 and TRBJ1-1, reads GAGVSQSPSNKVTEKGKDVELRCDPISGHTALYWYRQSLGQGLEFLIYFQGNSAPDKSGLPSDRFSAERTGGSVSTLTIQRTQQEDSAVYLCASTPGLGQAEAFFGQGTRLTVV.

This clone turned up a few times. This chain uses TRBV6-5 with TRBJ2-2, with TRBD2 as a possible D gene (6 bases). V lost 5 bases and J lost 6, with 16 bases in between. The CDR3 has 15 residues. Germline V gives CDR1 MNHEY, CDR2 SVGAGI. The DNA of the CDR3 is TGTGCCAGCAGTAACACCGGGGGTTACTCCGGGGAGCTGTTTTTT. This gives the protein CASSNTGGYSGELFF.

This clone turned up a few times. This chain connects TRBV2 to TRBJ1-1; no clear D. The germline V gene has CDR1 SNHLY and CDR2 FYNNEI. The length of the CDR3 is 13 residues. Trimming pared 7 bases from V and 7 bases from J, leaving 16 bases between. CDR3 DNA sequence: TGTGCCAGCACCCTAAACGGGCAGATTGAAGCTTTCTTT. Amino acids: CASTLNGQIEAFF.

This clone was recorded a few times. This sample also contains other DNA sequences that code for the same CDR3. The rearrangement joins TRBV9 to TRBJ2-2; D remains unclear. V was cut by 0 bases and J by 5 bases, with 5 bases left in between. This CDR3 is 13 amino acids long. CDR1 is SGDLS and CDR2 is YYNGEE in the germline V gene. CDR3 amino acids: CASSVEVTGELFF. In DNA, the CDR3 is TGTGCCAGCAGCGTAGAAGTAACCGGGGAGCTGTTTTTT.

This clone was counted only a few times. The chain combines TRBV5-1 with TRBJ1-2; D remains unclear. Trimming stripped 3 bases from V and 6 bases from J, with 15 bases between. This CDR3 contains 14 residues. CDR1 is SGHRS and CDR2 is YFSETQ in the germline V gene. CDR3 in amino acids: CASSSNRQGHGYTF. CDR3 nucleotides: TGCGCCAGCAGCTCAAACCGACAAGGCCATGGCTACACCTTC.

The CDR3 spells CASSLDAPHSYNEQFF. In nucleotides, the CDR3 is TGCGCCAGCAGCTTGGACGCCCCACACTCCTACAATGAGCAGTTCTTC. V gene TRBV5-1 combines with J gene TRBJ2-1; D unresolved. This CDR3 is 16 amino acids long. The V and J ends lost 0 bases and 0 bases respectively, with 10 bases between them. Germline loops: CDR1 SGHRS, CDR2 YFSETQ.

At least ten counts were recorded for this clone. The gene calls are TRBV28 and TRBJ2-1; the D is unclear. From germline, CDR1 is MDHEN and CDR2 SYDVKM. The CDR3 sequence is 12 residues long. Trimming removed 1 base from V and 6 bases from J, with 4 bases in between. The CDR3 loop is CASSLSVNEQFF. The CDR3 DNA follows: TGTGCCAGCAGTTTATCTGTCAATGAGCAGTTCTTC.

The V gene is TRBV29-1, the J gene TRBJ1-2; 7 positions agree with TRBD1. V lost 4 bases to trimming and J lost 2 bases; unmatched junction nucleotides: 13. Per germline, CDR1 SQVTM and CDR2 ANQGSEA. CDR3 length: 16 residues. The CDR3 sequence: CSVALDRRALNYGYTF. The CDR3 DNA sequence: TGCAGCGTTGCCCTGGACAGGCGGGCGCTAAACTATGGCTACACCTTC.